This T cell receptor (beta chain) was identified during a study of cytomegalovirus exposure and HLA in healthy donors. Study-wide background: Early released data had tens of millions of unique TCRs, all coming from HLA-typed donors. In terms of ancestry, the Caucasian-associated cluster contained roughly 81% of the roughly 400 genotyped donors. Study-wide points: With later analysis, a missense DCLRE1C variant became linked to TCR beta V- and J-gene trimming. A few of the chains that were CMV-associated were confirmed in vitro to be specific for CMV antigens.

Use of 60 Vbeta and 13 Jbeta primers characterized the PCR. Data came from immunoSEQ multiplex PCR; TCRdb stores just in-frame clones and leaves some out. The data contain fewer than 130,000 clones, 74% of them singletons. A remark on this clone: The antigen is undetermined.

The ends were cut back, 5 bases at V and 4 bases at J, with 12 bases in the middle. CDR3 length: 13 amino acids. Germline V lookup: CDR1 LNHDA, CDR2 SQIVND (reference sequence). The chain couples TRBV19 to TRBJ2-7; the D is unclear. This TCR was sampled from a man in his fifties in good health and CMV-seropositive. The specimen was PBMCs. The DNA of the CDR3 is TGTGCCAGTAGTGTATCCGACACATACGAGCAGTACTTC. Its protein is CASSVSDTYEQYF.